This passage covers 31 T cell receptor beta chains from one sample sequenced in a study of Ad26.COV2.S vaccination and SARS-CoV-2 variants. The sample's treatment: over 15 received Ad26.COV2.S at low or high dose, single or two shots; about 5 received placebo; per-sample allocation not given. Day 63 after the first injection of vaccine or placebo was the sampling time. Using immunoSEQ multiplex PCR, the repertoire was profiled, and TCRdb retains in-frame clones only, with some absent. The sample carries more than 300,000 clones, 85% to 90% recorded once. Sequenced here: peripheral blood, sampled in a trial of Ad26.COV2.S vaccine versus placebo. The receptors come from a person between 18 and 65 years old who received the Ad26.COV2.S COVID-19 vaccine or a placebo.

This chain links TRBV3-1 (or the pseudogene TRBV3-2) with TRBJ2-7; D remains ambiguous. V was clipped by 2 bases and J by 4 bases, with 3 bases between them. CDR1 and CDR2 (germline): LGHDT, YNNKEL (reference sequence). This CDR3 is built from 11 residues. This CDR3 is CASSQLYEQYF. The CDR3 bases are TGTGCCAGCAGCCAATTATACGAGCAGTACTTC.

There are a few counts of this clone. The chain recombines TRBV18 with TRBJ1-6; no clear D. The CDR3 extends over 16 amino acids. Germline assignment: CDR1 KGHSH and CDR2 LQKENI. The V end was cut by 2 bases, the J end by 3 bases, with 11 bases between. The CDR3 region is CASSPTADLYNSPLHF. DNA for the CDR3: TGTGCCAGCTCACCAACCGCAGACCTCTATAATTCACCCCTCCACTTT.

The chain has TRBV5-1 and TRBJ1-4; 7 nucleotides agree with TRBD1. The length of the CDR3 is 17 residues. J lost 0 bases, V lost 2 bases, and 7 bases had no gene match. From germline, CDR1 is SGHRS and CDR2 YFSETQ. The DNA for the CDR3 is TGCGCCAGCAGCTTTGGGACAGCAATTCCAACTAATGAAAAACTGTTTTTT. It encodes CASSFGTAIPTNEKLFF.

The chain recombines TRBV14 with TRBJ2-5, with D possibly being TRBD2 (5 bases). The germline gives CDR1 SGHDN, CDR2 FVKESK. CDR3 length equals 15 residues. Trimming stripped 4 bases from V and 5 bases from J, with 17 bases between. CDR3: CASSPGVPLVETQYF. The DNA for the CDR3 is TGTGCCAGCAGCCCCGGGGTTCCCTTGGTTGAGACCCAGTACTTC.

CDR3 residues: CASSPIRAAEQYF. In nucleotides, the CDR3 is TGTGCCAGCTCACCTATAAGGGCCGCAGAACAGTATTTT. The chain links TRBV18 to TRBJ2-3; D is unclear. V was pared by 3 bases and J by 12 bases, with 16 bases between. CDR3 length: 13 amino acids. The germline V gene encodes CDR1 KGHSH and CDR2 LQKENI.

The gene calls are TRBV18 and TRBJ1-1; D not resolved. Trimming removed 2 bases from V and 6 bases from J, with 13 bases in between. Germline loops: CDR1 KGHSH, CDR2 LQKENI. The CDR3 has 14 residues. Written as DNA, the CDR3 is TGTGCCAGCTCACCATCAGCTATCGGCCCTGAAGCTTTCTTT. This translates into CASSPSAIGPEAFF.

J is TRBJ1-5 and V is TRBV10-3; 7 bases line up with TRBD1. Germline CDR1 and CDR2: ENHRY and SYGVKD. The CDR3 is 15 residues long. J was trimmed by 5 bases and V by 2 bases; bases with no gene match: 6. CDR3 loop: CAISEGRGQDQPQHF. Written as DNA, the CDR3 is TGTGCCATCAGTGAGGGAAGAGGACAGGATCAGCCCCAGCATTTT.

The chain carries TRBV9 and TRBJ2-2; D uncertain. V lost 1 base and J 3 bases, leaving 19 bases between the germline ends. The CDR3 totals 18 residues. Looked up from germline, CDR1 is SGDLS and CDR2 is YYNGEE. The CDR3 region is CASSVIEFNRGYTGELFF. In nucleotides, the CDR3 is TGTGCCAGCAGCGTAATTGAGTTTAACAGAGGCTACACCGGGGAGCTGTTTTTT.

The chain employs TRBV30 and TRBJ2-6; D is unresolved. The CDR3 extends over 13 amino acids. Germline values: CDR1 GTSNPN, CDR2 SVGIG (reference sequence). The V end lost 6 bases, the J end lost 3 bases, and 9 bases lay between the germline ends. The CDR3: CACPGDGANVLTF. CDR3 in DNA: TGTGCCTGTCCTGGAGATGGGGCCAACGTCCTGACTTTC.

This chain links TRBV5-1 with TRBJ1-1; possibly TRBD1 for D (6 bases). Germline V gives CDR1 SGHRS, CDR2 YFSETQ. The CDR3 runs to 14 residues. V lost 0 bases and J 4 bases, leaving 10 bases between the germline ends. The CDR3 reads CASSLDGQSTEAFF. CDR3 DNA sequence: TGCGCCAGCAGCTTGGACGGACAGAGCACTGAAGCTTTCTTT.

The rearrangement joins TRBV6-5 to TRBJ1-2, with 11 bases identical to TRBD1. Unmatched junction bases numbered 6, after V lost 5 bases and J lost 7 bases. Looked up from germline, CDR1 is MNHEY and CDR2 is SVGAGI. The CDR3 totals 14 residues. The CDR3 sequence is CASSPGQGVSGYTF. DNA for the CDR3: TGTGCCAGCAGTCCGGGACAGGGGGTATCTGGCTACACCTTC.

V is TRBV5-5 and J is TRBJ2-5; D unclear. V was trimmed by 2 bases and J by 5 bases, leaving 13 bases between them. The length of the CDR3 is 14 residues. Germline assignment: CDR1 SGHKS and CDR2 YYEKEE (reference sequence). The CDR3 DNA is TGTGCCAGCAGCTTCAACCCGGTGGGGGAGACCCAGTACTTC. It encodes CASSFNPVGETQYF.

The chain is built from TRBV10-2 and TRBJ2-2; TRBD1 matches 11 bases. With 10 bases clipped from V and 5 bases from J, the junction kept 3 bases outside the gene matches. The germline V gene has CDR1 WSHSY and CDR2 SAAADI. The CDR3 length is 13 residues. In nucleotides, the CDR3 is TGCGCCACCTGGGACAGGGGGACCGGGGAGCTGTTTTTT. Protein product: CATWDRGTGELFF.

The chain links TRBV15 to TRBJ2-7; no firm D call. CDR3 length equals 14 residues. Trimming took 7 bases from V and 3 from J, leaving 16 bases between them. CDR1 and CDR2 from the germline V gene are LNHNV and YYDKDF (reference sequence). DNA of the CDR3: TGTGCCACCAAGGGTGCAGGTCCCAACTACGAGCAGTACTTC. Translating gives CATKGAGPNYEQYF.

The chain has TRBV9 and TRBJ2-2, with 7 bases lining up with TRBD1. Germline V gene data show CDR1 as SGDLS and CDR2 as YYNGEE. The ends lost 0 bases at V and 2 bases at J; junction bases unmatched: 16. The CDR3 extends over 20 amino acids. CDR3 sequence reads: CASSVATWTPGTDNTGELFF. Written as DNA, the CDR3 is TGTGCCAGCAGCGTAGCTACTTGGACGCCCGGGACAGATAACACCGGGGAGCTGTTTTTT.

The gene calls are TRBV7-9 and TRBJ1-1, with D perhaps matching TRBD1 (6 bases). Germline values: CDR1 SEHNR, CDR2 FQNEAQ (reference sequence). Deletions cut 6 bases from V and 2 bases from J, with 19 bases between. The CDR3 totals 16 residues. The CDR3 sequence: CASSPPPGQRNTEAFF. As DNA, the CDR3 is TGTGCCAGCAGTCCGCCCCCCGGACAGAGAAACACTGAAGCTTTCTTT.

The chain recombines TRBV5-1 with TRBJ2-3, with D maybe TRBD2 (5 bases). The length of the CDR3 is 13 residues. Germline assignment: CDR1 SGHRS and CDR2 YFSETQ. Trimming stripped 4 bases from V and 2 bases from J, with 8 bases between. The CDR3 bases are TGCGCCAGCAGCAGGAGGATCACAGATACGCAGTATTTT. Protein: CASSRRITDTQYF.

The CDR3: CASSYSVSPYEQYF. The CDR3 DNA sequence: TGTGCCAGCAGTTACTCGGTCTCTCCCTACGAGCAGTACTTC. The V call is TRBV6-5, the J call TRBJ2-7; the D is unclear. The germline V gene encodes CDR1 MNHEY and CDR2 SVGAGI. Trimming removed 0 bases at V and 2 bases at J, with 8 bases between. The CDR3 length is 14 residues.

This chain's CDR3 is CAWSPTGQGGWETQYF. CDR3 nucleotide sequence: TGTGCCTGGAGTCCCACAGGACAGGGGGGCTGGGAGACCCAGTACTTC. J is TRBJ2-5 and V is TRBV30; 10 nucleotides line up with TRBD1. CDR1 is GTSNPN and CDR2 is SVGIG in the germline V gene (reference sequence). V lost 2 bases, J lost 5 bases, and 11 bases stayed unmatched. The CDR3 spans 16 residues.

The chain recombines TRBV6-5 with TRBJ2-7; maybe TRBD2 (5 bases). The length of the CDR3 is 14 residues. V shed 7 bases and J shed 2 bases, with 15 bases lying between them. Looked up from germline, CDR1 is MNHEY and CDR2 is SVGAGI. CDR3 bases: TGTGCCAGCACTCGGAGGATCGCCACCTACGAGCAGTACTTC. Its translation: CASTRRIATYEQYF.

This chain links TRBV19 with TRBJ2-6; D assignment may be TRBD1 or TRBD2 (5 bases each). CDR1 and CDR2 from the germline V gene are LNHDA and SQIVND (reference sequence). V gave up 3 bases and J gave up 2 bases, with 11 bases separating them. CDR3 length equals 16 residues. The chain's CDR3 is CASSIKRGAGANVLTF. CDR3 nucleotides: TGTGCCAGTAGTATCAAAAGAGGGGCTGGGGCCAACGTCCTGACTTTC.

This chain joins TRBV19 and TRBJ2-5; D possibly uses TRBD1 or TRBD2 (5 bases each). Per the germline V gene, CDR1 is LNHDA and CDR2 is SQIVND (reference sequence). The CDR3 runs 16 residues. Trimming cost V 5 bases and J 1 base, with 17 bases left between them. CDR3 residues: CASSPGPYGGQETQYF. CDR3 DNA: TGTGCCAGTAGTCCAGGGCCTTATGGGGGCCAAGAGACCCAGTACTTC. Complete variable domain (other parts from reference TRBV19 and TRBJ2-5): DGGITQSPKYLFRKEGQNVTLSCEQNLNHDAMYWYRQDPGQGLRLIYYSQIVNDFQKGDIAEGYSVSREKKESFPLTVTSAQKNPTAFYLCASSPGPYGGQETQYFGPGTRLLVL.

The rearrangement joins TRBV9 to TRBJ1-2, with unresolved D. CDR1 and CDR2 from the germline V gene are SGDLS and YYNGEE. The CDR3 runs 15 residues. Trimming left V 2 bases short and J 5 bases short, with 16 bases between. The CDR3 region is CASSVGSPNYYGYTF. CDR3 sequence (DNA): TGTGCCAGCAGCGTGGGGTCCCCGAACTATTATGGCTACACCTTC.

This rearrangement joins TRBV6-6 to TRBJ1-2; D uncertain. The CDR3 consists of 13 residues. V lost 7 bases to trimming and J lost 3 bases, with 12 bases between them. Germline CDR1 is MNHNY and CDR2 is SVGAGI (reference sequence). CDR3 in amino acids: CASIPAEDYGYTF. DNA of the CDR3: TGTGCCAGCATACCAGCAGAAGACTATGGCTACACCTTC.

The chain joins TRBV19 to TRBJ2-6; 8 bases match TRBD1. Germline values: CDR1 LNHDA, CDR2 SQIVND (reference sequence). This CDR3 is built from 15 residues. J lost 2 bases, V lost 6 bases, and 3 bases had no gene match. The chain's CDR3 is CASSRTGTGANVLTF. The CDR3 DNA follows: TGTGCCAGTAGCAGGACAGGGACTGGGGCCAACGTCCTGACTTTC.

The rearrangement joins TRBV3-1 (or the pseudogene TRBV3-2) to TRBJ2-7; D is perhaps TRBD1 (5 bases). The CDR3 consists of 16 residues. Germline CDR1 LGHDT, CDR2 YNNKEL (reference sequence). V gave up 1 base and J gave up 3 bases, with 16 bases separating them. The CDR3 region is CASSQVSSGNRYEQYF. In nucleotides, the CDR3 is TGTGCCAGCAGCCAAGTAAGCTCAGGGAATCGCTACGAGCAGTACTTC.

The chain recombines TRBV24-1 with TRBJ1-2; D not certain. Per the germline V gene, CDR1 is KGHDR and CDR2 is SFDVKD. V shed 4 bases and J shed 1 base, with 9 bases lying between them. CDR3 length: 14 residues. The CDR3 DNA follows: TGTGCCACCAGTGACGCAAGGAGTAACTATGGCTACACCTTC. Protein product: CATSDARSNYGYTF.

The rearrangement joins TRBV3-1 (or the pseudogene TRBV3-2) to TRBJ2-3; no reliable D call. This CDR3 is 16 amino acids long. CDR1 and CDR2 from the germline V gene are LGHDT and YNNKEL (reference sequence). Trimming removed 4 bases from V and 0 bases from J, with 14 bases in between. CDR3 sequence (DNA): TGTGCCAGCAGCCCCCCCGGGTCAACTAGCACAGATACGCAGTATTTT. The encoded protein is CASSPPGSTSTDTQYF.

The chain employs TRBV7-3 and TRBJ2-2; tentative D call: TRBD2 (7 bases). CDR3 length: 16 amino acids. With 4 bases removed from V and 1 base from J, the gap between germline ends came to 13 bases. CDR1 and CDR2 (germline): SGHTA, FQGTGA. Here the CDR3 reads CASSSGGRKNTGELFF. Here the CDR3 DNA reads TGTGCCAGCAGCTCGGGGGGCAGGAAGAACACCGGGGAGCTGTTTTTT. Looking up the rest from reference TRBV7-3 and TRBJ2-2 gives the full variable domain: GAGVSQTPSNKVTEKGKYVELRCDPISGHTALYWYRQSLGQGPEFLIYFQGTGAADDSGLPNDRFFAVRPEGSVSTLKIQRTERGDSAVYLCASSSGGRKNTGELFFGEGSRLTVL.

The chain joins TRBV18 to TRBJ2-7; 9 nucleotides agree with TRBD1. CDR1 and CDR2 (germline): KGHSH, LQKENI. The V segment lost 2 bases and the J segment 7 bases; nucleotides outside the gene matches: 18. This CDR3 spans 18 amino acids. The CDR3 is CASSPVRILGTGIGEQYF. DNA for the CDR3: TGTGCCAGCTCACCAGTCCGGATCCTTGGGACAGGGATAGGAGAGCAGTACTTC.

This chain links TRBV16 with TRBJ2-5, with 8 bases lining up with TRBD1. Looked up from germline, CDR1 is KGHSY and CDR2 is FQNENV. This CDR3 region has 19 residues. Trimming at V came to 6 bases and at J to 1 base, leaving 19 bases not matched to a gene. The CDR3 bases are TGTGCCAGCAGAAGAAGGGATATCAGGGGGCGTTTGAGCCAAGAGACCCAGTACTTC. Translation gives CASRRRDIRGRLSQETQYF.